Listed here are 31 T cell receptor beta chains from one sample, sequenced in a study of OX40 agonist ivuxolimab in advanced cancers. Libraries came from the immunoSEQ multiplex PCR assay. TCRdb took this table from immuneACCESS and kept in-frame rearrangements with V and J called. Such tables lack part of the clones; where checked against another copy, unresolved V genes explain under half of the gap, and the rest is unexplained. For this sample there are tens of thousands of clones; around nine tenths appear just once. Jointly, the top ten make up around 0.78% of the sample. Sequenced material: CD4+ or CD8+ T cells sorted from blood, taken in a trial of the OX40 agonist ivuxolimab. These receptors originate from an adult with an advanced solid tumor such as melanoma, head and neck, liver or kidney cancer.

This chain connects TRBV6-5 to TRBJ2-5; 7 bases match TRBD2. The germline gives CDR1 MNHEY, CDR2 SVGAGI. V lost 4 bases, J lost 0 bases, and 8 bases stayed unmatched. The CDR3 runs to 16 residues. The CDR3 sequence: CASSFSGLEYQETQYF. CDR3 sequence (DNA): TGTGCCAGCAGTTTCTCAGGACTAGAGTACCAAGAGACCCAGTACTTC.

This clone was seen only once. V and J are TRBV4-1 and TRBJ2-1; 8 bases are a match to TRBD2. The germline gives CDR1 MGHRA, CDR2 YSYEKL. The V and J ends lost 4 bases and 8 bases, in that order; junction bases with no gene match: 10. This CDR3 has 15 amino acids. The CDR3 DNA reads as TGCGCCAGCAGCCCCCGGGAGGGGGGGACCGATGAGCAGTTCTTC. Residues: CASSPREGGTDEQFF.

The rearrangement links TRBV13 to TRBJ2-1, with D maybe TRBD2 (6 bases). The V gene's germline CDR1 is PRHDT and CDR2 FYEKMQ (reference sequence). CDR3 length: 17 amino acids. The V gene lost 0 bases and the J gene lost 0 bases, with 12 bases spanning the gap. The CDR3 is CASSLGRRDSSYNEQFF. CDR3 sequence (DNA): TGTGCCAGCAGCTTAGGCCGTAGGGACTCCTCCTACAATGAGCAGTTCTTC. Complete variable domain (other parts from reference TRBV13 and TRBJ2-1): AAGVIQSPRHLIKEKRETATLKCYPIPRHDTVYWYQQGPGQDPQFLISFYEKMQSDKGSIPDRFSAQQFSDYHSELNMSSLELGDSALYFCASSLGRRDSSYNEQFFGPGTRLTVL.

This clone appeared once. This chain connects TRBV11-2 to TRBJ2-7; 8 nucleotides align to TRBD2. V shed 6 bases and J 2 bases; nucleotides not matched to a gene: 9. Germline CDR1 SGHAT, CDR2 FQNNGV. The CDR3 totals 15 residues. CDR3: CASRGSGSSPYEQYF. The CDR3 DNA reads as TGTGCCAGCAGGGGGAGCGGGAGCAGCCCCTACGAGCAGTACTTC.

The V and J genes are TRBV11-1 and TRBJ2-1, with D possibly being TRBD2 (6 bases). V lost 3 bases and J lost 0, with 21 bases in between. Germline V gene data show CDR1 as SGHAT and CDR2 as FQDESV (reference sequence). The CDR3 has 19 amino acids. The CDR3 spells CASSFEAGSGLGSYNEQFF. The CDR3 nucleotides are TGTGCCAGCAGCTTCGAGGCGGGATCGGGCTTGGGCTCCTACAATGAGCAGTTCTTC.

The chain has TRBV5-6 and TRBJ2-7; TRBD1 matches at 10 bases. Germline V gives CDR1 SGHDT, CDR2 YYEEEE. V lost 4 bases to trimming and J lost 2 bases; unmatched junction nucleotides: 6. The CDR3 is 15 residues long. Here the CDR3 reads CASSGSGQGTYEQYF. Here the CDR3 DNA reads TGTGCCAGCAGCGGATCGGGACAGGGGACCTACGAGCAGTACTTC.

The chain couples TRBV27 to TRBJ1-4; 8 positions agree with TRBD1. The germline CDR1 and CDR2 sequences are MNHEY and SMNVEV (reference sequence). The CDR3 length is 14 residues. V lost 8 bases, J lost 8 bases, and 10 bases stayed unmatched. The CDR3 DNA reads TGTGCCAGCGGGACAGGAGGGAGAGTCGAAAAACTGTTTTTT. Protein: CASGTGGRVEKLFF.

CDR3 loop: CASSLTGPLGYEQYF. The CDR3 coding sequence is TGTGCCAGCAGTTTAACCGGGCCCCTTGGTTACGAGCAGTACTTC. This chain connects TRBV28 to TRBJ2-7, with D hard to call. Looked up from germline, CDR1 is MDHEN and CDR2 is SYDVKM. The CDR3 has 15 residues. Trimming removed 2 bases from V and 4 bases from J, with 15 bases in between. Complete variable domain (other parts from reference TRBV28 and TRBJ2-7): DVKVTQSSRYLVKRTGEKVFLECVQDMDHENMFWYRQDPGLGLRLIYFSYDVKMKEKGDIPEGYSVSREKKERFSLILESASTNQTSMYLCASSLTGPLGYEQYFGPGTRLTVT.

The CDR3 bases are TGTGCCAGTAGAATGCCAGGGGGTAGGACTGAAGCTTTCTTT. It codes for CASRMPGGRTEAFF. The rearrangement joins TRBV19 to TRBJ1-1, with 7 bases that match TRBD1. Trimming cost V 6 bases and J 5 bases; bases outside gene matches: 9. CDR1 and CDR2 from the germline V gene are LNHDA and SQIVND (reference sequence). The CDR3 runs 14 residues. Full variable domain (remainder filled in from reference TRBV19 and TRBJ1-1): DGGITQSPKYLFRKEGQNVTLSCEQNLNHDAMYWYRQDPGQGLRLIYYSQIVNDFQKGDIAEGYSVSREKKESFPLTVTSAQKNPTAFYLCASRMPGGRTEAFFGQGTRLTVV.

V and J are TRBV13 and TRBJ1-1; 8 bases are a match to TRBD1. Germline assignment: CDR1 PRHDT and CDR2 FYEKMQ (reference sequence). V shed 0 bases and J 4 bases; nucleotides not matched to a gene: 4. The CDR3 totals 15 residues. The CDR3 bases are TGTGCCAGCAGCTTAGGCTTAACAGGGGGCACTGAAGCTTTCTTT. Amino acids: CASSLGLTGGTEAFF.

This sequence joins TRBV7-9 and TRBJ2-1, with D perhaps assigned TRBD1 or TRBD2 (5 bases each). Germline assignment: CDR1 SEHNR and CDR2 FQNEAQ (reference sequence). The V end was cut by 5 bases, the J end by 1 base, with 12 bases between. The CDR3 has 15 residues. The CDR3, as DNA: TGTGCCAGCAGCGCCGGGACGGCATCCTACAATGAGCAGTTCTTC. Its translation: CASSAGTASYNEQFF.

This chain joins TRBV20-1 and TRBJ1-1; the D gene is possibly TRBD1 (6 bases). The CDR3 loop spans 11 amino acids. Trimming stripped 2 bases from V and 8 bases from J, with 9 bases between. Germline V CDR1 and CDR2: DFQATT, SNEGSKA (reference sequence). The CDR3 coding sequence is TGCAGTGCTAGAATAACAGGGGAAGCTTTCTTT. It specifies CSARITGEAFF.

This rearrangement joins TRBV19 to TRBJ1-6, with TRBD1 matching 8 bases. The V gene end was trimmed by 3 bases and the J gene end by 10 bases; junction bases not matched to a gene: 8. This CDR3 has 15 residues. Germline-derived CDR1 and CDR2 are LNHDA and SQIVND (reference sequence). The CDR3 DNA follows: TGTGCCAGTAGTATCAGCGGGGACAGGACATCACCCCTCCACTTT. The encoded protein is CASSISGDRTSPLHF.

A remark on this clone: An end of the junction does not agree with germline; a read error may underlie this. This chain links TRBV6-1 with TRBJ1-2; no reliable D call. This CDR3 has 16 residues. From germline, CDR1 is MNHNS and CDR2 SASEGT. CDR3 DNA: TGTGCCATCAGTGAGTCGGGTTCATCGGAAAGCTATGGCTACACCTTC. Its protein is CAISESGSSESYGYTF.

The V gene is TRBV18, the J gene TRBJ2-2, with a weak D call TRBD2 (5 bases). There are 15 residues in the CDR3. Germline V gives CDR1 KGHSH, CDR2 LQKENI. Trimming took off 2 bases at V and 0 bases at J, with 7 bases between the two ends. CDR3 region: CASSPGSANTGELFF. The DNA for the CDR3 is TGTGCCAGCTCACCAGGGAGCGCGAACACCGGGGAGCTGTTTTTT.

The V call is TRBV19, the J call TRBJ1-5; D remains ambiguous. The CDR3 contains 15 residues. Deletions cut 3 bases from V and 4 bases from J, with 13 bases between. Germline CDR1 and CDR2: LNHDA and SQIVND (reference sequence). In DNA, the CDR3 is TGTGCCAGTAGTATCGGAGGGAAGAGGAATCAGCCCCAGCATTTT. Its translation: CASSIGGKRNQPQHF.

This chain joins TRBV5-1 and TRBJ1-3; D gene ambiguous. V lost 9 bases, J lost 11 bases, and 12 bases lay in between. Per germline, CDR1 SGHRS and CDR2 YFSETQ. This CDR3 comprises 10 residues. The DNA for the CDR3 is TGCGCCACCCGCCTCGGGGCCATATATTTT. Amino acids: CATRLGAIYF.

V gene TRBV28 combines with J gene TRBJ2-5; TRBD1 agrees at 10 bases. Trimming cost V 5 bases and J 5 bases; bases outside gene matches: 8. This CDR3 has 15 residues. Germline V gene data show CDR1 as MDHEN and CDR2 as SYDVKM. The CDR3 spells CASSVSTGGVETQYF. CDR3 nucleotides: TGTGCCAGCAGTGTCTCGACAGGGGGCGTGGAGACCCAGTACTTC.

The chain combines TRBV19 with TRBJ2-7, with D possibly TRBD1 on 6 matching bases. Germline lookup yields CDR1 LNHDA and CDR2 SQIVND (reference sequence). V was clipped by 1 base and J by 4 bases, with 14 bases between them. The CDR3 extends over 15 amino acids. This chain's CDR3 is CASSIGDRILYEQYF. CDR3 coding DNA: TGTGCCAGTAGTATAGGAGACAGGATCCTTTACGAGCAGTACTTC. The full variable domain, in which reference TRBV19 and TRBJ2-7 provide the parts outside the CDR3, is DGGITQSPKYLFRKEGQNVTLSCEQNLNHDAMYWYRQDPGQGLRLIYYSQIVNDFQKGDIAEGYSVSREKKESFPLTVTSAQKNPTAFYLCASSIGDRILYEQYFGPGTRLTVT.

This chain joins TRBV4-1 and TRBJ1-3; no reliable D call. Germline V gene data show CDR1 as MGHRA and CDR2 as YSYEKL. The CDR3 extends over 17 amino acids. The V and J ends lost 1 base and 2 bases respectively, with 15 bases between them. The CDR3 coding sequence is TGCGCCAGCAGCCAAGTTCCGGCGAAGGTGGCTGGAAACACCATATATTTT. Translation gives CASSQVPAKVAGNTIYF.

The chain combines TRBV29-1 with TRBJ2-1; 10 bases line up with TRBD2. The germline V gene has CDR1 SQVTM and CDR2 ANQGSEA. With V trimmed by 8 bases and J by 4 bases, 14 bases remained unmatched. The CDR3 sequence is 16 residues long. CDR3 bases: TGCAGCTCTTCCCTTCCGACTAGCGGGTTTTACAATGAGCAGTTCTTC. Translation gives CSSSLPTSGFYNEQFF.

V gene TRBV9 combines with J gene TRBJ2-1; 9 bases fit TRBD2. CDR3 length: 16 residues. CDR1 SGDLS and CDR2 YYNGEE come from the germline V gene. Trimming took 3 bases from V and 12 from J; bases not matched to a gene: 16. This CDR3 is CASSARQGVAGASQFF. In nucleotides, the CDR3 is TGTGCCAGCAGCGCCAGACAGGGAGTAGCGGGAGCGTCGCAGTTCTTC.

This chain's CDR3 is CASSLGQALFVPGELFF. Here the CDR3 DNA reads TGCGCCAGCAGCTTGGGGCAGGCCTTGTTCGTTCCCGGGGAGCTGTTTTTT. This chain links TRBV5-1 with TRBJ2-2; no firm D call. The CDR3 sequence is 17 residues long. Germline assignment: CDR1 SGHRS and CDR2 YFSETQ. The V and J ends lost 0 bases and 6 bases respectively, with 18 bases between them. The full variable domain, completed using reference TRBV5-1 and TRBJ2-2, is KAGVTQTPRYLIKTRGQQVTLSCSPISGHRSVSWYQQTPGQGLQFLFEYFSETQRNKGNFPGRFSGRQFSNSRSEMNVSTLELGDSALYLCASSLGQALFVPGELFFGEGSRLTVL.

The V call is TRBV6-5, the J call TRBJ2-5, with a tentative D call TRBD2 (6 bases). The CDR3 loop spans 13 amino acids. V was pared by 7 bases and J by 6 bases, with 15 bases between. CDR1 is MNHEY and CDR2 is SVGAGI in the germline V gene. The CDR3 loop reads CASTYGRSQTQYF. The CDR3 DNA follows: TGTGCCAGCACGTATGGGAGGAGTCAGACCCAGTACTTC.

The CDR3 reads CASSRDADEQYF. The CDR3 DNA is TGTGCCAGCAGCCGGGACGCAGACGAGCAGTACTTC. The chain has TRBV5-5 and TRBJ2-7, with D possibly called TRBD1 or TRBD2 (5 bases each). The CDR3 is made up of 12 amino acids. V gave up 4 bases and J gave up 5 bases, with 10 bases separating them. Germline CDR1 reads SGHKS; CDR2 reads YYEKEE (reference sequence).

V gene TRBV13 combines with J gene TRBJ2-5, with TRBD1 matching over 7 bases. The CDR3 covers 17 residues. Germline V CDR1 and CDR2: PRHDT, FYEKMQ (reference sequence). With 0 bases clipped from V and 4 bases from J, the junction kept 11 bases outside the gene matches. CDR3 amino acids: CASSLGLNPDRAETQYF. The CDR3 DNA reads TGTGCCAGCAGCTTAGGCCTAAATCCCGACAGGGCAGAGACCCAGTACTTC. Full variable domain (outside the CDR3, taken from reference TRBV13 and TRBJ2-5): AAGVIQSPRHLIKEKRETATLKCYPIPRHDTVYWYQQGPGQDPQFLISFYEKMQSDKGSIPDRFSAQQFSDYHSELNMSSLELGDSALYFCASSLGLNPDRAETQYFGPGTRLLVL.

The CDR3 DNA follows: TGTGCCAGCAGCCCCTCAGGGTTTTATAGGGATGGCTACACCTTC. Encoded protein: CASSPSGFYRDGYTF. J is TRBJ1-2 and V is TRBV7-9, with D maybe TRBD1 (5 bases). The CDR3 length is 15 residues. The V and J ends lost 5 bases and 6 bases respectively, with 19 bases between them. Germline loops: CDR1 SEHNR, CDR2 FQNEAQ (reference sequence).

This sequence joins TRBV10-3 and TRBJ2-6, with a weak D call TRBD1 (5 bases). The CDR3 is 15 amino acids. Germline V lookup: CDR1 ENHRY, CDR2 SYGVKD. Trimming cost V 2 bases and J 2 bases, with 7 bases left between them. Here the CDR3 reads CAISEQGTGANVLTF. The DNA of the CDR3 is TGTGCCATCAGTGAGCAGGGAACTGGGGCCAACGTCCTGACTTTC.

The rearrangement links TRBV18 to TRBJ1-1; D is undetermined. V was shortened by 3 bases and J by 0 bases, with 5 bases between the two germline ends. Germline V gives CDR1 KGHSH, CDR2 LQKENI. This CDR3 has 13 residues. CDR3: CASSPTMNTEAFF. CDR3 DNA sequence: TGTGCCAGCTCACCCACTATGAACACTGAAGCTTTCTTT. Drawing the rest from reference TRBV18 and TRBJ1-1, the complete variable domain is NAGVMQNPRHLVRRRGQEARLRCSPMKGHSHVYWYRQLPEEGLKFMVYLQKENIIDESGMPKERFSAEFPKEGPSILRIQQVVRGDSAAYFCASSPTMNTEAFFGQGTRLTVV.

V usage is TRBV23-1 and J usage is TRBJ2-7; D remains unclear. TRBV23-1 is identified as an open reading frame with a role that is uncertain. The V end lost 0 bases, the J end lost 2 bases, and 5 bases lay between the germline ends. This CDR3 is built from 13 residues. CDR3 residues: CASSQSLPYEQYF. CDR3 nucleotides: TGCGCCAGCAGTCAATCACTCCCCTACGAGCAGTACTTC.

The chain joins TRBV10-1 to TRBJ2-2; possible D gene TRBD2, 5 bases. Per germline, CDR1 WNHNN and CDR2 SYGVQD (reference sequence). This CDR3 spans 14 amino acids. V was shortened by 3 bases and J by 0 bases, with 5 bases between the two germline ends. CDR3 sequence reads: CASSDGANTGELFF. In DNA, the CDR3 is TGCGCCAGCAGTGACGGGGCGAACACCGGGGAGCTGTTTTTT.